The clone carrying this T cell receptor beta chain showed up just a few times. This sample is part of a study of blood T cell repertoires in COVID-19. The overall study: Samples came from the United States, Italy and Spain, spanning acute and convalescent COVID-19. From T cells, B-cell-depleted T cells, or PBMCs came the material, which was cDNA or gDNA.

The length of the CDR3 is 14 residues. CDR1 and CDR2 (germline): SEHNR, FQNEAQ (reference sequence). V lost 5 bases and J lost 2, with 12 bases in between. Study processing details: Reference gene primers were amplified, and this amplification served to estimate nucleated cell counts. Some clones are missing from TCRdb's copy, which holds only in-frame ones; the method was immunoSEQ multiplex PCR. The D gene and trimming were derived from the DNA, and the V and J assignments and clone size from that table. In the table there are 35,000 to 50,000 clones, 85% to 90% of which are singletons. This clonotype originated in an older man with acute or convalescent COVID-19. Sequencing was done on a sample of peripheral blood. The gene calls are TRBV7-9 and TRBJ2-5, with D tentatively TRBD1 (5 bases). The CDR3 protein is CASSTWGLQETQYF. The CDR3 coding sequence is TGTGCCAGCAGCACATGGGGCTTACAAGAGACCCAGTACTTC.